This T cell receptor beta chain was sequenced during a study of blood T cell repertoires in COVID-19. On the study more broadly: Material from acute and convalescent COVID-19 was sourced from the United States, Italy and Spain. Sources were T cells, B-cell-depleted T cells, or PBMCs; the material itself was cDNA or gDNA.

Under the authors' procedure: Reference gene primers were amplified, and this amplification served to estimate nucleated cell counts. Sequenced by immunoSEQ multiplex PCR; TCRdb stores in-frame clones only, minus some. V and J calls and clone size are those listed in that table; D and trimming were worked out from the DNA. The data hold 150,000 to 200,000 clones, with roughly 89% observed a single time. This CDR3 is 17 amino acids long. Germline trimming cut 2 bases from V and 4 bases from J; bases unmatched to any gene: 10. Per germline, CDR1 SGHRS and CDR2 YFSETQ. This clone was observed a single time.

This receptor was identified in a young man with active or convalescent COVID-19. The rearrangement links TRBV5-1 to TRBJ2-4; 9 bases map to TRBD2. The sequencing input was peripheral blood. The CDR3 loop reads CASSFSGTSSFKNIQYF. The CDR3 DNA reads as TGCGCCAGCAGCTTTTCCGGGACTAGCTCATTTAAAAACATTCAGTACTTC.